Below, one T cell receptor beta chain is given with its context. No antigen is known for it. No much larger clonotype is one base removed from it; base qualities were not supplied. The cohort comprised approximately 700 healthy bone marrow donors. All cohort members were sampled while nominally healthy, although unrecorded immune exposures were likely present. The donor tested CMV seropositive, placing the donor among the 289 seropositive members of the cohort. Each donor provided a peripheral blood sample, and peripheral blood mononuclear cells were used for TCR beta sequencing. Genomic DNA extraction from the blood cell samples was performed with the Qiagen DNeasy Blood Extraction Kit. The sample comes from a study of cytomegalovirus exposure and HLA in healthy donors (dated by TCRdb to 2016 to 2017). With regard to the full study: An earlier analysis of some 620 of the donors reported around 280 Gb of sequence data and 95 million to 140 million unique TCR beta sequences obtained from 150 million to 200 million T cells. An early release covering about 600 HLA-typed donors comprised about 300 gigabases of sequencing data and roughly 86 million unique TCR sequences. Of the approximately 400 genotyped donors, over 80% were placed in the genetic ancestry cluster associated with self-reported Caucasian donors. The study was designed to test whether signatures of past pathogen exposure could be identified by cataloging public T cell receptors. The T cell repertoires of 550 to 850 subjects were profiled by immunosequencing and related to cytomegalovirus serostatus. Along with the roughly 700-subject first cohort, a separate validation cohort of over a hundred different subjects was used. The study combined high-throughput TCR immunosequencing, statistical association of individual TCRs with disease status, and machine learning to predict cytomegalovirus infection status. In a later analysis, previously published TCR beta repertoires from 666 donors were re-analyzed and high-resolution HLA genotyping was added so that TCR occurrence patterns could be studied. Rather than drawing on any new phenotypic data, the later analysis identified candidate immune exposures from TCR beta sequences and the way those sequences occurred across donors. In an earlier analysis of roughly 580 of the donors, high-throughput TCR beta sequencing was used to judge whether each TCR beta V gene segment behaved as functional or pseudogenic. Donor age, sex, ethnicity and CMV serostatus were compiled alongside the repertoire data. A later genetic analysis used genome-wide SNP genotypes for about 65% of the roughly 670 donors, treating that subset as a discovery cohort. Every repertoire in the discovery cohort had been generated on one and the same sequencing platform. HLA typing covered class I and class II loci at four-digit resolution. Typing coverage varied by locus: roughly 629-640 donors for A, B, C, DRB1 and DQB1; roughly 510 for DQA1; more than 600 for DPA1; fewer than 480 for DPB1. Roughly 5 DR-DQ haplotypes were handled as single units for association and clustering, since linkage in the cohort was strong. On average, 235,054 unique TCR beta nucleotide sequences were sequenced per donor among about 400 genotyped donors of the cohort, with approximately 18% of those sequences being non-productive. Findings and caveats that apply to the study as a whole: An association between a missense DCLRE1C variant and V-gene and J-gene trimming of TCR beta chains was found in a later genetic analysis and replicated in an independent cohort. In a later analysis, most CMV-associated TCR beta chains were found to appear HLA-restricted, with HLA associations seemingly driven largely by CMV exposure. The classifier was reported to diagnose cytomegalovirus status with high specificity and sensitivity in both the original cohort and the validation cohort. In a later genetic analysis, fewer N-insertions in productive TCRs were reported among donors in an Asian-associated ancestry cluster than the roughly 700-donor mean. In an earlier analysis of approximately 590 of the donors, most TCR beta V segments appeared in productive rearrangements about 87% or about 30% of the time, broadly matching IMGT annotations. In a later analysis, some 18,000 TCR beta sequences were associated with specific HLA alleles at a false discovery rate of 0.05. A later analysis found that TCR association rates varied across HLA loci, with DRB1 alleles showing the most associated TCRs and HLA-C alleles the fewest. A further reported finding was that TCR beta sequences accurately predicted the HLA-A and HLA-B alleles for most subjects in the first cohort. Immune exposure information for the cohort was limited to CMV serostatus. According to a later analysis, parvovirus B19, influenza, CMV and Epstein-Barr virus appeared linked to several top co-occurrence clusters. In the study, some 180 TCR beta chains were listed as associated with cytomegalovirus. Most TCR sequences were observed very rarely across donors, whereas some public TCRs were present in many individuals. In this cohort, only TCR beta chains were sequenced, and detectable features were limited by the absence of alpha or paired-chain data. Correlated functional status among segregating V segments might reflect linkage disequilibrium, but an unknown experimental factor could not be ruled out. Roughly uniform sequencing depth across donors was assumed in presence/absence analyses, although this assumption may not hold. In vitro tests confirmed that a few of the cytomegalovirus-associated TCR beta chains recognize cytomegalovirus antigens. It was suggested by the authors that the approach could potentially be generalized to other disease states and immunological phenotypes. Some 15 rarely observed V segments, including chromosome 9 orphons, were excluded from the earlier analysis of approximately 600 of the donors because counts were too low. HLA typing was unavailable for some donors at each locus, so association tests used only the typed subset. The sequencing pipeline was judged likely to have produced a cluster of highly shared sequence variants as a technical artifact. When HLA alleles, especially DR and DQ, strongly co-occurred, attributing TCR associations to individual alleles was difficult. In a later analysis, HLA-associated TCR beta chains were found to be more clonally expanded and to have lower generation probabilities than equally common non-associated chains.

Library construction relied on the immunoSEQ multiplex PCR assay. For the multiplex PCR, a mixture combining 60 forward primers for TCR Vbeta segments and 13 reverse primers for TCR Jbeta segments was used. The CDR3 region of rearranged TCR beta genes was amplified from genomic DNA with a multiplex PCR assay. Amplified TCR beta libraries were sequenced as 87-base-pair reads on the Illumina HiSeq System. Processing in the source paper ran as follows. Across the 700 or so repertoires, a later analysis counted some 80 million unique TCR beta chains, 8.5 million to 12 million of which were shared by at least two donors. A nearest-neighbor algorithm error-corrected the raw reads and collapsed the reads into unique sequences, merging closely related sequences to remove PCR and sequencing errors. To assign V, D and J gene segments, CDR3 sequences were aligned to IMGT reference sequences. Each retained sequence needed at least a six-nucleotide match to both a V gene segment and a J gene segment. A rearrangement was called productive if the CDR3 had no stop codons and remained in frame with V and J, and every other rearrangement was called non-productive. CDR3 was defined according to IMGT convention as the region running from the second conserved V-encoded cysteine to the conserved J-encoded phenylalanine. Sequences without an unambiguous match to a single V gene segment were excluded from the earlier analysis of about 640 of the donors. An earlier analysis of 500 to 700 of the donors classified V segments as functional when productive rearrangements were above 56.7% and as segregating when the standard deviation between donors was above 5%. A statistical classification framework was built to diagnose cytomegalovirus status from the catalog of TCR beta chain sequences. A later analysis assigned V and J genes by comparing TCR nucleotide sequences with IMGT/GENE-DB human TR gene sequences. In a later analysis, CDR3 sequences and most-parsimonious VDJ recombination scenarios were assigned using the TCRdist pipeline. In a later analysis, each TCR beta chain was defined by its CDR3 amino acid sequence together with its V-gene family, and reads lacking a unique V-gene family were excluded. To address suspected cross-contamination and a sequencing artifact, a later analysis removed roughly 640 highly shared, low-generation-probability nucleotide sequences. In a later analysis, a clonal expansion index was calculated for each public chain from normalized within-repertoire ranks of inferred template counts. In a later analysis, generation probabilities were computed using a VDJ recombination model fitted to out-of-frame rearrangements, and the results were checked against IGoR. In a later analysis, TCR-TCR, TCR-HLA and TCR-CMV co-occurrence was scored with hypergeometric tests, and a repertoire-size bias correction was applied to TCR pairs. False discovery rates were estimated in a later analysis by permuting HLA or CMV assignments 20 times. In a later analysis, co-occurring TCRs were grouped using DBSCAN, and TCRdist sequence similarity was added for clustering within HLA-allele-positive subsets. For co-occurrence clustering, repertoires with fewer than 30,000 or more than 120,000 public chains were excluded, along with several repertoires with anomalous nucleotide sharing. In TCRdb, the immuneACCESS table is reduced to in-frame sequences with V and J assigned. These tables do not hold every clone; where another copy was compared, an unresolved V gene accounts for under half, and the others remain unexplained. V, J and clone size are those of that table, while D and trimming were read from the DNA. The sample records 76,000 or so clones, 73% of which are singletons. About 16% of the sample is in the top ten clones.

This TCR was recovered from a woman in her thirties or forties in good health and CMV-seropositive. Sequencing was carried out using PBMCs.

The DNA sequence follows: TGTGCCAGCTCACGACAGGGGGCAAAACAGCCCCAGCATTTT. It specifies CASSRQGAKQPQHF. Rearrangement joined TRBV18 to TRBJ1-5; the central 10 bases match TRBD1. After removal of 4 bases from V and 7 bases from J, the junction retains 4 bases not matched to a gene. According to the germline V gene, CDR1 reads KGHSH and CDR2 reads LQKENI. The CDR3 goes from the cysteine to the phenylalanine over 14 residues. Only CDR3 DNA remains: 42 bases, in frame from the first base. With all but the CDR3 taken from the reference TRBV18 and TRBJ1-5 genes, the full variable domain is: NAGVMQNPRHLVRRRGQEARLRCSPMKGHSHVYWYRQLPEEGLKFMVYLQKENIIDESGMPKERFSAEFPKEGPSILRIQQVVRGDSAAYFCASSRQGAKQPQHFGDGTRLSIL.